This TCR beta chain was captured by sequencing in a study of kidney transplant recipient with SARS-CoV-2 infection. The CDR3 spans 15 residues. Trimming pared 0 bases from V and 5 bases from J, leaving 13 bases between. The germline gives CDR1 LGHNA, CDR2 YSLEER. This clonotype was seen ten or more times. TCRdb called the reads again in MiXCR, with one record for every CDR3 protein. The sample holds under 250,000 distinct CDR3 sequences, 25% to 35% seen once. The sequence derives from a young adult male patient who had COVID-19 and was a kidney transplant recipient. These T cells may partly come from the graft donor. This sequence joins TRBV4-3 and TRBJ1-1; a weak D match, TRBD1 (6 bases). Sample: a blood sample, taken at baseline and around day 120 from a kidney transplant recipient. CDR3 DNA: TGCGCCAGCAGCCAAGAGACAGGAGCTGGGACTGAAGCTTTCTTT. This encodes CASSQETGAGTEAFF.